This T cell receptor beta chain was identified during a study of CXCR3-negative and CXCR3-positive naive CD8 T cells. Across the whole study: Sequencing gave 120 million to 150 million TRB reads overall, about 1.5 +/- 0.3 million per library. Study results and limitations: Researchers reported similar TRBV-TRBJ usage in naive CXCR3-negative and CXCR3-positive cells, though memory differed. Comparison of naive cells showed more hydrophobic TRB CDR3s in CXCR3-positive than in CXCR3-negative naive cells. Naive subsets did not differ in surface CD5, and the authors estimated TCR strength using properties of the TRB CDR3.

Carrying UMI labels, the TRB cDNA libraries were prepared through 5' RACE. After re-calling the 5' RACE reads, TCRdb lists one entry per CDR3 protein, DNA absent. Recorded for this sample: approximately 5,700 distinct CDR3 sequences. Comment on this clonotype: The target antigen is unknown.

The germline gives CDR1 WNHNN, CDR2 SYGVQD (reference sequence). The CDR3 runs 15 residues. Naive CD8+ T lymphocytes were specified as CD45RO-CCR7+CD27+CD95-. The chain is built from TRBV10-1 and TRBJ2-3; the D gene TCRdb calls, TRBD2, cannot be checked with no DNA. The sequence was collected from a human donor in good health. Some clones in this sample may be carry-over from other donors' samples. The sample was naive CXCR3+ CD8+ T cells from blood. As to subset: CD45RO-CCR7+CD27+CD95- naive CD8+ T cells expressing CXCR3 (TNR3+). The CDR3 spells CARIGGNRSTDTQYF.